This T cell receptor beta chain was identified during a study of regulatory T cells in long-lasting Graves disease. Noted time point: persistent/refractory GD, antithyroid drugs over 5 years with positive TRAb. RNA extracted from PBMCs served as the sequencing template. American Thyroid Association guidelines were used to diagnose Graves' disease. Patients all came to the study from an endocrinology department in Xi'an, China. This clonotype was detected many times. Its specificity is unknown. Trimming took 6 bases from V and 0 from J, leaving 9 bases between them. The CDR3 sequence is 14 residues long. Building of the TCR beta libraries involved iRepertoire HTBI primers and Arm-PCR of CDR3 regions. One entry per CDR3 protein, called by TCRdb with MiXCR from the multiplex PCR reads. The sample has roughly 400,000 distinct CDR3 sequences, roughly 20% seen once. Study-wide findings and caveats: Persistent disease was associated with favored TRBV28 usage and with favored use of TRBJ1-2 and TRBJ2-5. Whereas new patients shared 800 to 1,000 public clonotypes, persistent patients shared more, at about 3,000.

V and J are TRBV12-3 or TRBV12-4 and TRBJ1-5; no clear D. This receptor was obtained from a female donor with Graves disease. The sequencing here drew on peripheral blood mononuclear cells (PBMCs), taken when the disease was refractory, from a patient treated with antithyroid drugs. The CDR3 loop reads CASRASHSNQPQHF. CDR3 DNA sequence: TGTGCCAGCAGAGCAAGCCATAGCAATCAGCCCCAGCATTTT.